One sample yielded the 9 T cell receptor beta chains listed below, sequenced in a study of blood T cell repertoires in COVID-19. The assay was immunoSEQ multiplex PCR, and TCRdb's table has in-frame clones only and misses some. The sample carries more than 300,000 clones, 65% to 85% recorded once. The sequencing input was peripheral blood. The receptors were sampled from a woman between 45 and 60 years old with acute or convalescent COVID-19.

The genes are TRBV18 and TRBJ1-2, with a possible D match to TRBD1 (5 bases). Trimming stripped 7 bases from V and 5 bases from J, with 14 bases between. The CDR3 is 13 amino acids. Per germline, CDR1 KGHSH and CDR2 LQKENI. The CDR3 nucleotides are TGTGCCAGCTGTCTGGACCGGGGGTATGGCTACACCTTC. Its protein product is CASCLDRGYGYTF.

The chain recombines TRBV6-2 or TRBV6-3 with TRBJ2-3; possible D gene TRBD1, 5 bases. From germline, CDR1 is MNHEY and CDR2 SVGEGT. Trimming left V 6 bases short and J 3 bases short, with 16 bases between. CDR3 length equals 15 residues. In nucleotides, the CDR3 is TGTGCCAGCAGCAGACAGAGGTCTGGAACAGATACGCAGTATTTT. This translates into CASSRQRSGTDTQYF.

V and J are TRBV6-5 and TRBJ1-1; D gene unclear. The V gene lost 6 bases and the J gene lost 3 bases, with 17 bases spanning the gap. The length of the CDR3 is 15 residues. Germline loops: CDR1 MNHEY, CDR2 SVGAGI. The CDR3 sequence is CASREEGWVDTEAFF. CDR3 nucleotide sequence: TGTGCCAGCAGGGAGGAGGGCTGGGTGGACACTGAAGCTTTCTTT.

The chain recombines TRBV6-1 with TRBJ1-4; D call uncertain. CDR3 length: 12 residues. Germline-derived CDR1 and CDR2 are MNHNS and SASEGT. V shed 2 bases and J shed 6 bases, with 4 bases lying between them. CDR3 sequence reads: CASSEYHEKLFF. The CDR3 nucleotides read TGTGCCAGCAGTGAATATCATGAAAAACTGTTTTTT.

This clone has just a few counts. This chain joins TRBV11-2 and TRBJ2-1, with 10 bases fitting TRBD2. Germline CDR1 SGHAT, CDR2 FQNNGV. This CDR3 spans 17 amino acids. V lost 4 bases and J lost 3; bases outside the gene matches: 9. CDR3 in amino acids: CASSSQLAGNVYNEQFF. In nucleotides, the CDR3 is TGTGCCAGCAGCTCTCAACTAGCGGGAAATGTCTACAATGAGCAGTTCTTC.

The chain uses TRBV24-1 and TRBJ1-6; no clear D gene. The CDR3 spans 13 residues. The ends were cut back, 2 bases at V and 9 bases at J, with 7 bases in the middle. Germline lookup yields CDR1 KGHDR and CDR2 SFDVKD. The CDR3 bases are TGTGCCACCAGTGATTGGACTGGTTCACCCCTCCACTTT. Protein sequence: CATSDWTGSPLHF.

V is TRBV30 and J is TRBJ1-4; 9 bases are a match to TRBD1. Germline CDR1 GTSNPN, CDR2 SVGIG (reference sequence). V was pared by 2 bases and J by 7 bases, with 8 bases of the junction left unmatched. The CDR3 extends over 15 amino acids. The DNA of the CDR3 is TGTGCCTGGAGTCCCCCGGGACAGGGATTTGAAAAACTGTTTTTT. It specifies CAWSPPGQGFEKLFF.

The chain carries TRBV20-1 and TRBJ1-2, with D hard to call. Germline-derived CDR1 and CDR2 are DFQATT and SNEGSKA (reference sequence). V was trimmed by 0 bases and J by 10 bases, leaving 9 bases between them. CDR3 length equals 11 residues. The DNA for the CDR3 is TGCAGTGCTAGAGATAAGGACTTCTACACCTTC. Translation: CSARDKDFYTF.

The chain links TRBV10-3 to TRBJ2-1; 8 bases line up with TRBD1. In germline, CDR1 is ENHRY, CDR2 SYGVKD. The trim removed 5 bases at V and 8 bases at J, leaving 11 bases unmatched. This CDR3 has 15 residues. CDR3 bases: TGTGCCATCAGTAGGGACAGGTCCGAGTATGATGAGCAGTTCTTC. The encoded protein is CAISRDRSEYDEQFF.